The 6 T cell receptor beta chains below were found in one sample sequenced in a study of T cells in Graves' hyperthyroidism and ophthalmopathy. Authors of the study amplified TCR beta CDR3 regions from RNA transcripts. Carried out on the TCR CDR3, a first-round RT-PCR used the HTBI primer set. TCRdb reprocessed the multiplex PCR reads via MiXCR and lists one record per CDR3 protein. The sample has some 380,000 distinct CDR3 sequences, roughly 12% seen once. Sequenced material: blood. These TCRs come from a man under 40 with Graves' hyperthyroidism that later progressed to Graves' ophthalmopathy.

This clonotype was picked up a small number of times. J is TRBJ1-4 and V is TRBV5-1, with 7 nucleotides matching TRBD1. V lost 3 bases, J lost 5 bases, and 4 bases stayed unmatched. CDR3 length equals 14 residues. CDR1 and CDR2 (germline): SGHRS, YFSETQ. CDR3 sequence: CASSSRGQNEKLFF. CDR3 nucleotides: TGCGCCAGCAGCTCGAGGGGACAGAATGAAAAACTGTTTTTT.

The V gene is TRBV7-8, the J gene TRBJ2-1; 10 bases map to TRBD2. The V gene's germline CDR1 is SGHVS and CDR2 FQNEAQ. The J segment lost 3 bases and the V segment lost 5 bases, leaving 7 bases of the junction unmatched. CDR3 length: 16 residues. Here the CDR3 DNA reads TGTGCCAGCAGCGTACCGGGACTAGCGAACTACAATGAGCAGTTCTTC. Its protein product is CASSVPGLANYNEQFF. Variable domain in full (rest from reference TRBV7-8 and TRBJ2-1): GAGVSQSPRYKVAKRGQDVALRCDPISGHVSLFWYQQALGQGPEFLTYFQNEAQLDKSGLPSDRFFAERPEGSVSTLKIQRTQQEDSAVYLCASSVPGLANYNEQFFGPGTRLTVL.

This sequence joins TRBV15 and TRBJ1-1; D not resolved. Germline V gene sequence: CDR1 LNHNV, CDR2 YYDKDF (reference sequence). Trimming pared 3 bases from V and 1 base from J, leaving 12 bases between. The CDR3 consists of 15 residues. CDR3 bases: TGTGCCACCAGCAGGCCGGTAGAGAAGAACACTGAAGCTTTCTTT. Translation gives CATSRPVEKNTEAFF.

This clonotype was seen only a few times. The chain joins TRBV5-8 to TRBJ1-5; possible D gene TRBD1, 5 bases. The CDR3 loop spans 15 amino acids. Germline loops: CDR1 SGHTS, CDR2 YDEGEE. The V end was cut by 2 bases, the J end by 4 bases, with 13 bases between. The CDR3 here is CASSFLTEKNQPQHF. Here the CDR3 DNA reads TGTGCCAGCAGCTTTCTGACAGAAAAAAATCAGCCCCAGCATTTT. The full variable domain, rest sourced from reference TRBV5-8 and TRBJ1-5, is EAGVTQSPTHLIKTRGQQATLRCSPISGHTSVYWYQQALGLGLQFLLWYDEGEERNRGNFPPRFSGRQFPNYSSELNVNALELEDSALYLCASSFLTEKNQPQHFGDGTRLSIL.

The chain is built from TRBV20-1 and TRBJ1-5; TRBD1 matches at 7 bases. The germline V gene encodes CDR1 DFQATT and CDR2 SNEGSKA (reference sequence). The CDR3 spans 13 residues. The J segment lost 0 bases and the V segment lost 5 bases, leaving 1 base of the junction unmatched. CDR3 residues: CSAYRGSNQPQHF. The CDR3 nucleotides read TGCAGTGCTTACAGGGGTAGCAATCAGCCCCAGCATTTT.

At least ten counts were recorded for this clonotype. The chain employs TRBV11-2 and TRBJ1-5; D call uncertain. Germline CDR1 SGHAT, CDR2 FQNNGV. Trimming shortened V by 2 bases and J by 4 bases, and 6 bases separated the two germline ends. The CDR3 runs to 13 residues. The CDR3 reads CASSLSQNQPQHF. The DNA of the CDR3 is TGTGCCAGCAGCTTATCTCAGAATCAGCCCCAGCATTTT.